These 8 T cell receptor beta chains share one sample of origin, sequenced in a study of CD8 T cells in ankylosing spondylitis. Each CDR3 protein gets one entry after TCRdb re-called the 5' RACE reads with MiXCR. The repertoire includes 200,000 to 250,000 distinct CDR3 sequences, 25% to 30% of them detected once, and about 7% sits in the top ten. The sample was blood, either unsorted or a sorted T cell fraction (not recorded which). Receptor source: a male donor with ankylosing spondylitis or in good health (not recorded which).

This clonotype was observed a handful of times. This chain joins TRBV20-1 and TRBJ1-5; possibly TRBD1 for D (6 bases). V lost 7 bases and J lost 7, with 14 bases in between. The CDR3 length is 12 residues. From germline, CDR1 is DFQATT and CDR2 SNEGSKA (reference sequence). Here the CDR3 reads CSVFGGGQPQHF. The CDR3 nucleotides read TGCAGTGTTTTCGGGGGCGGACAGCCCCAGCATTTT.

This rearrangement joins TRBV7-3 to TRBJ2-5; 8 nucleotides agree with TRBD2. Per germline, CDR1 SGHTA and CDR2 FQGTGA. V gave up 3 bases and J gave up 4 bases; unmatched junction bases: 4. CDR3 length equals 14 residues. Here the CDR3 reads CASSFERELETQYF. The CDR3 DNA sequence: TGTGCCAGCAGCTTTGAGCGGGAGCTAGAGACCCAGTACTTC.

The CDR3 DNA follows: TGCGCCAGCAGCCATAGCTCCGGGACACAACTCGCGAACACCGGGGAGCTGTTTTTT. As protein: CASSHSSGTQLANTGELFF. This chain connects TRBV4-3 to TRBJ2-2; tentative D call: TRBD1 (6 bases). This CDR3 is built from 19 residues. V dropped 3 bases and J dropped 0 bases, with 20 bases sitting between them. Germline V gene sequence: CDR1 LGHNA, CDR2 YSLEER.

The V and J genes are TRBV5-1 and TRBJ2-7, with unresolved D. Per germline, CDR1 SGHRS and CDR2 YFSETQ. The V and J ends lost 6 bases and 5 bases respectively, with 18 bases between them. The CDR3 loop spans 14 amino acids. This CDR3 is CASTEGRVRDEQYF. The CDR3 coding sequence is TGCGCCAGCACCGAAGGTAGGGTCCGCGACGAGCAGTACTTC.

The chain recombines TRBV20-1 with TRBJ2-1; 11 bases fit TRBD2. V was clipped by 6 bases and J by 6 bases; unmatched bases: 7. The CDR3 sequence is 14 residues long. Germline V gene lookup returns CDR1 DFQATT and CDR2 SNEGSKA (reference sequence). In DNA form, the CDR3 reads TGCAGTGCCGATCGTCTAGCGGGAGGCAATGAGCAGTTCTTC. Protein sequence: CSADRLAGGNEQFF.

This chain connects TRBV24-1 to TRBJ2-3; D is perhaps TRBD1 or TRBD2 (5 bases each). CDR3 size: 15 residues. Germline V CDR1 and CDR2: KGHDR, SFDVKD. V was trimmed by 4 bases and J by 0 bases, leaving 10 bases between them. The CDR3 is CATSDYRDSTDTQYF. The CDR3 nucleotides read TGTGCCACCAGTGACTACCGGGACAGCACAGATACGCAGTATTTT.

V and J are TRBV27 and TRBJ1-6; D is ambiguous. The ends were cut back, 2 bases at V and 3 bases at J, with 8 bases in the middle. The CDR3 is made up of 15 amino acids. CDR1 is MNHEY and CDR2 is SMNVEV in the germline V gene (reference sequence). The CDR3 bases are TGTGCCAGCAGTTTAGTCCCAGGCTATAATTCACCCCTCCACTTT. Encoded protein: CASSLVPGYNSPLHF.

The chain uses TRBV12-3 or TRBV12-4 and TRBJ2-5; D gene ambiguous. The CDR3 runs 13 residues. V lost 4 bases and J 0 bases, leaving 6 bases between the germline ends. CDR3 bases: TGTGCCAGCAGTTACGTGTACCAAGAGACCCAGTACTTC. Its protein is CASSYVYQETQYF.